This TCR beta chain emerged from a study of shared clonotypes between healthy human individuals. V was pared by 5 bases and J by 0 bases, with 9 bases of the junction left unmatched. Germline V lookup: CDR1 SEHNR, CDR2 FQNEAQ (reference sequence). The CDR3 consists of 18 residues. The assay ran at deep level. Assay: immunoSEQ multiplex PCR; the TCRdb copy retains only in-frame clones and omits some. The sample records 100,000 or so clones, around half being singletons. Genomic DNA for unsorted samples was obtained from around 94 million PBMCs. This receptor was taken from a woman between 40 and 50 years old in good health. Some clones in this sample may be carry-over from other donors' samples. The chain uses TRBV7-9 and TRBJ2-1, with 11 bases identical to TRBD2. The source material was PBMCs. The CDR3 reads CASSPGLAEKSSYNEQFF. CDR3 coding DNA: TGTGCCAGCAGCCCGGGACTAGCGGAGAAGAGCTCCTACAATGAGCAGTTCTTC.